This T cell receptor beta chain was identified during a study of read filtering for tumor transcriptome and immune sequencing (dated by TCRdb to the early 2020s). Broadly, across the study: Of the patients in the cohort, around 17 were male and 14 were female, and their mean age was 65.9 years, with a range of roughly 40 to 80. Under revised international staging, about eight patients fell into R-ISS I, more than 15 into R-ISS II and roughly 7 into R-ISS III. After DNase treatment, whole-transcriptome libraries were prepared with the TruSeq RNA Access Library Prep Kit. TCR-region mapped reads per sample ranged from about 3.5 to 10.27 million with IR-seq versus only about 80 to 1,300 with RNA-seq. The study compared TCR repertoires from targeted immune repertoire sequencing and bulk whole-transcriptome sequencing run on the same bone marrow samples. A main aim was a read-filtering strategy for immune repertoire data, specifically whether clonotypes supported by a single read should be removed.

Via the germline V gene (reference sequence), CDR1 is LNHDA and CDR2 SQIVND. Measured from the cysteine to the phenylalanine, the CDR3 is 15 residues long. CDR3 DNA only is kept here, 45 bases in frame from base 1. Relative to germline, V is missing 8 bases and J is missing 3 bases, with 13 bases of the junction outside any gene match. TCR libraries were built from roughly 400 ng RNA with the Immunoverse kit, using molecular barcoded adaptors covering alpha/delta and beta/gamma chains. TCR library preparation used the same RNA that went into transcriptome sequencing. An Illumina HiSeq 4000 with 2 x 150 cycles was used to sequence the TCR libraries. In the authors' own workflow: MiXCR aligned TCR reads to human V, D, J and C references and assembled the aligned reads into CDR3 clonotypes, with quality filtering and error correction included. The tcR package in R was used to analyze clonotype counts and gene usage diversity. Raw mapping reads were checked after the RNA-seq reads had been mapped by STAR aligner version 2.5.3a onto the human GRCh37 genome. To test the effect of sequencing depth on detected clonotypes, IR-seq fastq files were randomly downsampled using Seqtk 1.3. Through fastp at Q25 and MiXCR, TCRdb rebuilt clones from the public reads, retaining in-frame beta chains. A single entry per CDR3 protein holds the most common genes and DNA from its merged rows. The V and J calls reflect TCRdb's pipeline rather than the authors' work. A total of roughly 130,000 distinct CDR3 sequences appear in this sample, 10% to 15% of them only once. The leading ten clones occupy approximately 10% of the sample.

This clonotype was picked up a small number of times. The antigen it binds to is not known. A much larger clone lies one base from this, so it may be a read error. Overall results and qualifications from the work: The sorted CD138-negative fraction was a mixed bone marrow immune population, not purified T cells. The correlation between IR-seq and RNA-seq shared clonotype proportions rose when single-read clonotypes were removed. Compared with RNA-seq, IR-seq captured clonotypes at much greater depth and more reliably, and a smaller IR-seq throughput was enough to identify most of the shared clonotypes. Single-read clonotypes made up about 81.9% of clonotypes but about 3.5% of total reads in IR-seq, and just under 75% of clonotypes and about 45% of reads in RNA-seq.

Every patient had bone marrow sampled at the time of active disease. Ficoll-Hypaque density gradient centrifugation was used to isolate bone marrow mononuclear cells. Myeloma plasma cells were removed and CD138-negative cells were obtained by negative selection following labeling with CD138 magnetic microbeads on a MACS separator. Flow cytometry with CD138 antibodies on an Attune NxT was used to check how pure the isolated cells were. TRIzol reagent was used to extract total RNA, and a NanoDrop spectrophotometer was used to quantify the extracted RNA. Paired RNA-seq and IR-seq were performed on the CD138-negative bone marrow sample of each patient.

Sequencing was performed on a population of CD138-negative cells sorted from bone marrow. Read against the paper, the sample's cell subset or site label means: bone marrow mononuclear cells depleted of CD138+ plasma/myeloma cells by negative magnetic selection. The receptor was isolated from a donor aged 40 or over with multiple myeloma. In this chain, TRBV19 is recombined with TRBJ2-7; 7 bases in the middle match TRBD1. The CDR3 loop reads CASCVSGTEFYEQYF. The DNA is TGTGCCAGTTGTGTCTCCGGGACAGAGTTCTACGAGCAGTACTTC.